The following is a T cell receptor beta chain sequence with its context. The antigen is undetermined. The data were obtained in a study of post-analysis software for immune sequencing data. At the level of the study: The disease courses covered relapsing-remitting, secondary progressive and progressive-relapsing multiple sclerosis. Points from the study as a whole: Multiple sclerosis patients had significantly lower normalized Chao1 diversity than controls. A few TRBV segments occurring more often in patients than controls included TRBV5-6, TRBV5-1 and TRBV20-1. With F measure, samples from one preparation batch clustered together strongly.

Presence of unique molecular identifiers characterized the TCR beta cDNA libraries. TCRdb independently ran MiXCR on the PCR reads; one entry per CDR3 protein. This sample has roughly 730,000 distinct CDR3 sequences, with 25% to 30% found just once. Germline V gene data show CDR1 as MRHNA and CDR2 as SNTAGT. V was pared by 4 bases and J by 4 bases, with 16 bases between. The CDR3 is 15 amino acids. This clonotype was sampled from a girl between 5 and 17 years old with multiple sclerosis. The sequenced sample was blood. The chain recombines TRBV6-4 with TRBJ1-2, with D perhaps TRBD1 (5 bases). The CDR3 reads CASSVEQGYGYGYTF. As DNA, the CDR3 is TGTGCCAGCAGTGTGGAGCAGGGTTACGGCTATGGCTACACCTTC.